Listed below are T cell receptor beta chains from one sample, sequenced in a study of cytomegalovirus exposure and HLA in healthy donors. The protocol was immunoSEQ multiplex PCR, while the TCRdb copy is restricted to in-frame clones and leaves out a portion. Here the sample spans roughly 150,000 clones, approximately 80% being singletons. Sample: PBMCs. Every receptor here comes from a man over 45 in good health and CMV-seropositive. Each CDR3 is given with its conserved first and last residue. A D gene is named only where the DNA matches it firmly. Size is stated for part of the rows, as once, few or many counts, or as a class when the clone is expanded.

size: .; J: TRBJ2-3; V: TRBV5-1; length: 14; D: TRBD1; DNA: TGCGCCAGCAGCTTCGGGACAGTTGTTGAGGCGCAGTATTTT; CDR3: CASSFGTVVEAQYF
size: .; J: TRBJ2-5; V: TRBV13; length: 16; D: .; DNA: TGTGCCAGCAGCTCAGGCGGGTCGGGGGTGCAAGAGACCCAGTACTTC; CDR3: CASSSGGSGVQETQYF
size: .; J: TRBJ2-7; V: TRBV11-2; length: 14; D: TRBD1; DNA: TGTGCCAGCAGCTTCCTTGACAGGGCGGACGAGCAGTACTTC; CDR3: CASSFLDRADEQYF
size: .; J: TRBJ1-1; V: TRBV14; length: 15; D: TRBD1; DNA: TGTGCCAGCAGCGTTCCCGGGACAGTGAACACTGAAGCTTTCTTT; CDR3: CASSVPGTVNTEAFF
size: .; J: TRBJ2-3; V: TRBV5-1; length: 15; D: TRBD1; DNA: TGCGCCAGCAGCCCCGGACAGGGGGCCACAGATACGCAGTATTTT; CDR3: CASSPGQGATDTQYF
size: .; J: TRBJ2-7; V: TRBV6-5; length: 12; D: .; DNA: TGTGCCAGCAGTCCAGGGTTTTCCGAGCAGTACTTC; CDR3: CASSPGFSEQYF
size: .; J: TRBJ1-5; V: TRBV5-1; length: 14; D: .; DNA: TGCGCCAGCAGCTTGCTTGGAGGGAATCAGCCCCAGCATTTT; CDR3: CASSLLGGNQPQHF
size: few; J: TRBJ2-1; V: TRBV6-5; length: 15; D: TRBD1; DNA: TGTGCCAGCAGTTCTTGGGACAGGAGATACAATGAGCAGTTCTTC; CDR3: CASSSWDRRYNEQFF
size: .; J: TRBJ1-5; V: TRBV7-8; length: 14; D: .; DNA: TGTGCCAGCAGCTTATCTAGGAGCAATCAGCCCCAGCATTTT; CDR3: CASSLSRSNQPQHF
size: few; J: TRBJ1-4; V: TRBV9; length: 15; D: .; DNA: TGTGCCAGCAGCGCCCGCAGGGGAATAAATGAAAAACTGTTTTTT; CDR3: CASSARRGINEKLFF
size: few; J: TRBJ2-5; V: TRBV19; length: 14; D: TRBD2; DNA: TGTGCCAGTCGAGGACTAGCGGGGAGGGAGACCCAGTACTTC; CDR3: CASRGLAGRETQYF
size: .; J: TRBJ1-6; V: TRBV6-5; length: 15; D: TRBD1; DNA: TGTGCCAGCAGTCCGAAGGGACAGGGCTATTCACCCCTCCACTTT; CDR3: CASSPKGQGYSPLHF
size: .; J: TRBJ2-7; V: TRBV19; length: 15; D: .; DNA: TGTGCCAGTAGTATTCCCGGGGTCCCCCAGCACGAGCAGTACTTC; CDR3: CASSIPGVPQHEQYF
size: .; J: TRBJ2-1; V: TRBV19; length: 16; D: TRBD2; DNA: TGTGCCAGTGGAAAGGCGAGGAGCGGGGGGAGGAATGAGCAGTTCTTC; CDR3: CASGKARSGGRNEQFF
size: few; J: TRBJ1-1; V: TRBV7-8; length: 14; D: .; DNA: TGTGCCAGCAGCTTAGAGACAACTAACACTGAAGCTTTCTTT; CDR3: CASSLETTNTEAFF
size: .; J: TRBJ1-1; V: TRBV10-3; length: 15; D: .; DNA: TGTGCCATCAGTGGGAGTGGGGGGTCGAACACTGAAGCTTTCTTT; CDR3: CAISGSGGSNTEAFF
size: .; J: TRBJ2-7; V: TRBV10-3; length: 12; D: .; DNA: TGTGCCATCAGTGCAGGGAACTACGAGCAGTACTTC; CDR3: CAISAGNYEQYF
size: .; J: TRBJ2-2; V: TRBV12-5; length: 14; D: .; DNA: TGTGCTAGTGGTTTGGACAGGTTCACCGGGGAGCTGTTTTTT; CDR3: CASGLDRFTGELFF
size: .; J: TRBJ2-7; V: TRBV7-9; length: 14; D: TRBD1; DNA: TGTGCCAGCAGCTCTCCGGACAGGGTTTACGAGCAGTACTTC; CDR3: CASSSPDRVYEQYF
size: .; J: TRBJ1-6; V: TRBV14; length: 13; D: TRBD1; DNA: TGTGCCAGCAGCCAAGATCACAGGGGAGCCCTCCACTTT; CDR3: CASSQDHRGALHF
size: .; J: TRBJ2-4; V: TRBV29-1; length: 13; D: TRBD1; DNA: TGCAGCGTCATGGACAGGGGTAACGACATTCAGTACTTC; CDR3: CSVMDRGNDIQYF
size: .; J: TRBJ1-1; V: TRBV21-1; length: 17; D: .; DNA: TGTGCCAGCAGCAAATTCCCCTACAGGGGAGTCTCCACTGAAGCTTTCTTT; CDR3: CASSKFPYRGVSTEAFF
size: .; J: TRBJ2-5; V: TRBV7-2; length: 14; D: .; DNA: TGTGCCAGCAGCCTGGGACTTACCCAAGAGACCCAGTACTTC; CDR3: CASSLGLTQETQYF
size: .; J: TRBJ2-1; V: TRBV28; length: 16; D: TRBD2; DNA: TGTGCCAGCAGTTTAGGTGGGACTAGAGGGGCCAATGAGCAGTTCTTC; CDR3: CASSLGGTRGANEQFF
size: .; J: TRBJ2-1; V: TRBV2; length: 14; D: .; DNA: TGTGCCAGCAGAAGGAGCGGGTCGGGGAATGAGCAGTTCTTC; CDR3: CASRRSGSGNEQFF
size: once; J: TRBJ2-3; V: TRBV7-2; length: 16; D: TRBD2; DNA: TGTGCCAGCAGCTTAGCAGCGGGGCCCGGCACAGATACGCAGTATTTT; CDR3: CASSLAAGPGTDTQYF
size: .; J: TRBJ2-1; V: TRBV11-2; length: 14; D: .; DNA: TGTGCCAGCAGCCCCCGGGACTCCTACAATGAGCAGTTCTTC; CDR3: CASSPRDSYNEQFF
size: .; J: TRBJ2-7; V: TRBV11-2; length: 17; D: TRBD1; DNA: TGTGCCAGCAGCTTAGTGGGTAGCAGGGGGCTCTCCTACGAGCAGTACTTC; CDR3: CASSLVGSRGLSYEQYF
size: .; J: TRBJ2-5; V: TRBV5-1; length: 13; D: TRBD2; DNA: TGCGCCAGCAGCTCGACTAGCACGGAGACCCAGTACTTC; CDR3: CASSSTSTETQYF
size: .; J: TRBJ2-1; V: TRBV19; length: 14; D: TRBD2; DNA: TGTGCCAGTGGAATAGCGGGGATCTACAATGAGCAGTTCTTC; CDR3: CASGIAGIYNEQFF
size: .; J: TRBJ1-5; V: TRBV5-1; length: 15; D: TRBD1; DNA: TGCGCCAGCAGCCCGGGGACAGTCCTAAATCAGCCCCAGCATTTT; CDR3: CASSPGTVLNQPQHF
size: few; J: TRBJ2-3; V: TRBV7-2; length: 14; D: TRBD2; DNA: TGTGCCAGCAGCTTAGGAGCGGGATCAGATACGCAGTATTTT; CDR3: CASSLGAGSDTQYF
size: .; J: TRBJ1-3; V: TRBV18; length: 16; D: TRBD1; DNA: TGTGCCAGCTCACAACCGGGACAGATTAATGGAAACACCATATATTTT; CDR3: CASSQPGQINGNTIYF
size: .; J: TRBJ1-1; V: TRBV7-7; length: 13; D: .; DNA: TGTGCCAGCAGCCCGACAGAGAACACTGAAGCTTTCTTT; CDR3: CASSPTENTEAFF
size: .; J: TRBJ2-7; V: TRBV5-6; length: 14; D: TRBD2; DNA: TGTGCCAGCAGCTTGGTACTAGCGGGCTACGAGCAGTACTTC; CDR3: CASSLVLAGYEQYF
size: .; J: TRBJ2-3; V: TRBV5-1; length: 18; D: .; DNA: TGCGCCAGCAGCGTCAAGGAGAGGGGGAGCCACCCCACAGATACGCAGTATTTT; CDR3: CASSVKERGSHPTDTQYF
size: .; J: TRBJ2-1; V: TRBV5-1; length: 14; D: .; DNA: TGCGCCAGCAGCTTGGCAAGGGAGTACAATGAGCAGTTCTTC; CDR3: CASSLAREYNEQFF
size: .; J: TRBJ2-2; V: TRBV7-6; length: 15; D: TRBD1; DNA: TGTGCCAGCAGCCTAAGGACAGGGGTGACCGGGGAGCTGTTTTTT; CDR3: CASSLRTGVTGELFF
size: .; J: TRBJ2-1; V: TRBV19; length: 16; D: .; DNA: TGTGCCAGTAGTAAACCGAGCGGTCCCCCGGGAAATGAGCAGTTCTTC; CDR3: CASSKPSGPPGNEQFF
size: few; J: TRBJ2-4; V: TRBV5-1; length: 12; D: .; DNA: TGCGCCAGCAGCGCGGAGGGAAACATTCAGTACTTC; CDR3: CASSAEGNIQYF
size: .; J: TRBJ1-1; V: TRBV28; length: 14; D: .; DNA: TGTGCCAGCAGTTTAGGGGGGTCGAACACTGAAGCTTTCTTT; CDR3: CASSLGGSNTEAFF
size: .; J: TRBJ2-7; V: TRBV18; length: 19; D: TRBD1; DNA: TGTGCCAGCTCACCACGGGTCCGGACAGGCCACACCGATTCCTACGAGCAGTACTTC; CDR3: CASSPRVRTGHTDSYEQYF
size: .; J: TRBJ2-5; V: TRBV9; length: 15; D: TRBD2; DNA: TGTGCCAGCAGCTCCAGAGCGGGGGTACAAGAGACCCAGTACTTC; CDR3: CASSSRAGVQETQYF
size: .; J: TRBJ2-5; V: TRBV5-1; length: 16; D: TRBD2; DNA: TGCGCCAGCAGCTTTGGCGGGGGGGCGTCCCAAGAGACCCAGTACTTC; CDR3: CASSFGGGASQETQYF
size: .; J: TRBJ2-7; V: TRBV15; length: 15; D: .; DNA: TGTGCCACCAGCAGAGATCGTAACAGTCCCTACGAGCAGTACTTC; CDR3: CATSRDRNSPYEQYF
size: .; J: TRBJ2-2; V: TRBV12-5; length: 18; D: TRBD2; DNA: TGTGCTAGTGGTTTAACGAGACTAGCGGGGCGAAACACCGGGGAGCTGTTTTTT; CDR3: CASGLTRLAGRNTGELFF
size: .; J: TRBJ2-7; V: TRBV14; length: 15; D: TRBD1; DNA: TGTGCCAGCAGCCAACAGACAGGGGGGTCCTACGAGCAGTACTTC; CDR3: CASSQQTGGSYEQYF
size: .; J: TRBJ1-2; V: TRBV27; length: 15; D: .; DNA: TGTGCCCCCAAAAGGGAGGGTCAGGCGAACTATGGCTACACCTTC; CDR3: CAPKREGQANYGYTF
size: .; J: TRBJ2-7; V: TRBV28; length: 17; D: .; DNA: TGTGCCAGCAGTTTTAAAACCGGGACACGATACTTCTACGAGCAGTACTTC; CDR3: CASSFKTGTRYFYEQYF
size: .; J: TRBJ2-7; V: TRBV7-6; length: 18; D: TRBD1; DNA: TGTGCCAGCAGCCCAAACTCCAGACAGAACAGGGGAAGCGACGAGCAGTACTTC; CDR3: CASSPNSRQNRGSDEQYF
size: .; J: TRBJ2-5; V: TRBV7-8; length: 14; D: .; DNA: TGTGCCAGCAGCTCGCGGTTACTTCAAGAGACCCAGTACTTC; CDR3: CASSSRLLQETQYF
size: .; J: TRBJ2-7; V: TRBV30; length: 11; D: .; DNA: TGTGCCTGGATTTCCCCATACGAGCAGTACTTC; CDR3: CAWISPYEQYF
size: .; J: TRBJ2-5; V: TRBV11-3; length: 14; D: .; DNA: TGTGCCGTCCCGTACAGGGCCACCCAAGAGACCCAGTACTTC; CDR3: CAVPYRATQETQYF
size: .; J: TRBJ2-1; V: TRBV29-1; length: 13; D: .; DNA: TGCAGCATCTCCCCGAGCTCCTACAATGAGCAGTTCTTC; CDR3: CSISPSSYNEQFF